A selection of T cell receptor beta chains follows, all from one sample in a study of blood T cell repertoires in COVID-19. Clones were sequenced by immunoSEQ multiplex PCR, and TCRdb holds only the in-frame ones, with some missing. The data hold 400,000 or so clones, with 90% observed a single time. The sample consisted of PBMCs or T cells enriched from blood (not recorded which). These receptors all stem from a man younger than 30 who had recovered from COVID-19. Each CDR3 is given without its conserved first and last residue.

TRBJ2-1	TRBV24-1	ATSDLLQSYNEQF
TRBJ1-6	TRBV5-1	ASSSPGQGYNSPLH
TRBJ1-5	TRBV2	ASSVGPNNQPQH
TRBJ2-7	TRBV4-1	ASSQGSRQGYEQY
TRBJ1-1	TRBV7-8	ASSMMGQKNTEAF
TRBJ1-4	TRBV5-1	ASSSTNGGIGEKLF
TRBJ2-1	TRBV12-3/TRBV12-4	ASKRQGTVEQF
TRBJ2-7	TRBV21-1	ASSKVEAGVYEQY
TRBJ1-6	TRBV30	AWNLGQGGSPLH
TRBJ1-1	TRBV5-5	ASSLDYFYPEAF
TRBJ2-2	TRBV15	ATSRQRTETTGELF
TRBJ2-2	TRBV5-3	ARSFRDSGELF
TRBJ1-2	TRBV27	ASRPGGAYGYT
TRBJ1-1	TRBV28	ASSLTQTNTEAF
TRBJ1-2	TRBV4-1	ASSQERLNYGYT
TRBJ1-2	TRBV20-1	SASETKWRVNYGYT
TRBJ1-2	TRBV11-1	ASRPVRDSSYGYT
TRBJ1-1	TRBV11-2	ASSLQVMNTEAF
TRBJ1-1	TRBV19	ASSIDRGAF
TRBJ2-3	TRBV28	ASTPPGGSTDTQY
TRBJ2-1	TRBV5-6	ASSPSDKALYNEQF
TRBJ1-2	TRBV7-2	ASSEGQGLNRGYT
TRBJ2-1	TRBV4-1	ASSQTSGRGEQF
TRBJ1-2	TRBV13	ASSLGTGGFGGGYT
TRBJ1-1	TRBV5-6	ASSFRTVSTEAF
TRBJ2-5	TRBV3-1/TRBV3-2	ASSPPGPGAQY
TRBJ1-5	TRBV19	ASMTGMRGGNQPQH
TRBJ2-1	TRBV11-2	ASSKAAGGPREQF
TRBJ1-2	TRBV5-1	ASSLGQADYGYT
TRBJ2-2	TRBV25-1	ASRLAGGPGTGELF
TRBJ2-7	TRBV30	AGLAGAYEQY
TRBJ1-5	TRBV6-5	ASSYSLDIADQPQH
TRBJ2-3	TRBV29-1	SVEEANTQY
TRBJ2-1	TRBV2	ASSLRFNNEQF
TRBJ2-2	TRBV11-2	ASSSTRGSGELF
TRBJ1-6	TRBV11-2	ASQTGFSSPLH
TRBJ2-1	TRBV7-9	ASSLALAGGPGSYNEQF
TRBJ1-1	TRBV5-1	ASSPVGLNTEAF